This entry is about one T cell receptor beta chain. Its matching antigen is unknown. These data come from a study of T cell responses to AZD1222 COVID-19 vaccine. Looking at the study overall: The analysis combined second doses at about 4 or about 12 weeks. The study, taken as a whole, reports: Sampling captured repertoires only after the peak T cell response. The donor group comprised mostly white British people and more females; the analysis possibly underestimated clonal diversity.

V lost 0 bases, J lost 7 bases, and 15 bases lay in between. Germline V gene sequence: CDR1 LNHNV, CDR2 YYDKDF (reference sequence). This CDR3 has 15 amino acids. The repertoire was sequenced with immunoSEQ multiplex PCR; TCRdb's copy has only in-frame clones and lacks some. The repertoire consists of roughly 77,000 clones, with 90% occurring once and the leading ten covering roughly 5%. This receptor was taken from an adult in good health. V is TRBV15 and J is TRBJ2-5; D unclear. The material was peripheral blood, obtained on day 0 of AZD1222 vaccination. The CDR3 sequence: CATSRERYSLGTQYF. The CDR3 DNA reads as TGTGCCACCAGCAGAGAGAGATACAGTTTAGGGACCCAGTACTTC.